This TCR beta chain was recovered during a study of T cell responses to AZD1222 COVID-19 vaccine. Here immunoSEQ multiplex PCR was the method, and the copy in TCRdb shows in-frame clones only, minus some. Among 200,000 to 300,000 clones, 93% were seen once, and the ten largest hold roughly 0.51%. This clone appeared a few times. From germline, CDR1 is SGHRS and CDR2 YFSETQ. The CDR3 extends over 15 amino acids. V was pared by 4 bases and J by 3 bases, with 7 bases of the junction left unmatched. The sequenced sample was peripheral blood, obtained on day 0 of AZD1222 vaccination. The chain has TRBV5-1 and TRBJ2-3; TRBD1 matches 8 bases. The sequence derives from an adult in good health. The CDR3 DNA is TGCGCCAGCAGCCGCCGACAGGGGAGGACAGATACGCAGTATTTT. As protein: CASSRRQGRTDTQYF.